The subject of this entry is one T cell receptor beta chain. The sample belongs to a study of T cell changes during pregnancy in multiple sclerosis. This CDR3 is 15 amino acids long. In germline, CDR1 is SGHVS, CDR2 FNYEAQ. Trimming pared 4 bases from V and 3 bases from J, leaving 12 bases between. Libraries were prepared by immunoSEQ multiplex PCR; TCRdb keeps only in-frame clonotypes and omits some of them. The data show tens of thousands of clones, about nine tenths seen once. The chain uses TRBV7-6 and TRBJ1-4, with D uncertain. This clonotype was obtained from a female donor with multiple sclerosis, enrolled in a pregnancy study. The input for sequencing was peripheral blood, taken in the second trimester of pregnancy. CDR3 sequence reads: CASSSANRPNEKLFF. The DNA of the CDR3 is TGTGCCAGCAGCTCCGCTAACAGACCTAATGAAAAACTGTTTTTT. The full variable domain, its missing parts supplied by reference TRBV7-6 and TRBJ1-4, is GAGVSQSPRYKVTKRGQDVALRCDPISGHVSLYWYRQALGQGPEFLTYFNYEAQQDKSGLPNDRFSAERPEGSISTLTIQRTEQRDSAMYRCASSSANRPNEKLFFGSGTQLSVL.